Below are 15 T cell receptor beta chains sequenced from a single sample in a study of cytomegalovirus exposure and HLA in healthy donors. PCR used 60 Vbeta primers and 13 Jbeta primers. Sequenced by immunoSEQ multiplex PCR; TCRdb stores in-frame clones only, minus some. The table lists some 120,000 clones, about four fifths of them singletons, with 3% to 5% in the top ten. The sample consisted of PBMCs. Source of these receptors: a woman between 25 and 40 years old in good health and CMV-seronegative.

This clone was seen a single time. J is TRBJ2-7 and V is TRBV6-5; 9 bases map to TRBD2. CDR3 length equals 16 residues. The V gene end was trimmed by 4 bases and the J gene end by 7 bases; junction bases not matched to a gene: 14. Per germline, CDR1 MNHEY and CDR2 SVGAGI. The CDR3 DNA follows: TGTGCCAGCAGTTTATCAAAGCGGGAGGCCCGTCGTGAGCAGTACTTC. This gives the protein CASSLSKREARREQYF.

This clone was picked up a small number of times. V gene TRBV27 combines with J gene TRBJ1-2, with D perhaps TRBD1 (5 bases). There are 15 residues in the CDR3. From germline, CDR1 is MNHEY and CDR2 SMNVEV (reference sequence). The V and J ends lost 1 base and 14 bases respectively, with 23 bases between them. Here the CDR3 DNA reads TGTGCCAGCAGTTTATTAGCCTCCCCCACCCAGGGCCAGACCTTC. This encodes CASSLLASPTQGQTF.

The rearrangement uses TRBV28 and TRBJ2-1, with TRBD1 matching 8 bases. With 8 bases clipped from V and 6 bases from J, the junction kept 9 bases outside the gene matches. This CDR3 region has 14 residues. Germline loops: CDR1 MDHEN, CDR2 SYDVKM. The CDR3 DNA is TGTGCCAGCGGCTCAGGGGGCGCGATCAATGAGCAGTTCTTC. Protein product: CASGSGGAINEQFF.

A single count supports this clone. This rearrangement joins TRBV25-1 to TRBJ1-5; D remains unclear. Germline lookup yields CDR1 MGHDK and CDR2 SYGVNS. Trimming pared 4 bases from V and 5 bases from J, leaving 9 bases between. The CDR3 is 13 amino acids. The CDR3 here is CASSVNKDQPQHF. DNA of the CDR3: TGTGCCAGCAGTGTCAACAAAGATCAGCCCCAGCATTTT.

This rearrangement joins TRBV10-1 to TRBJ1-1; 7 positions agree with TRBD1. Germline loops: CDR1 WNHNN, CDR2 SYGVQD (reference sequence). The CDR3 is made up of 14 amino acids. V lost 4 bases and J lost 5; bases outside the gene matches: 7. CDR3 region: CASSVTGVQTEAFF. Written as DNA, the CDR3 is TGCGCCAGCAGTGTAACAGGGGTGCAAACTGAAGCTTTCTTT.

The J gene is TRBJ2-1, the V gene TRBV18; 10 nucleotides agree with TRBD1. Germline values: CDR1 KGHSH, CDR2 LQKENI. This CDR3 contains 13 residues. J lost 6 bases, V lost 4 bases, and 0 bases had no gene match. The CDR3 is CASSRDRGNEQFF. The CDR3 coding sequence is TGTGCCAGCTCACGGGACAGGGGCAATGAGCAGTTCTTC.

CDR3 loop: CASSVGGGAIVGNEKLFF. The CDR3 DNA reads TGTGCCAGCAGCGTAGGCGGAGGGGCGATTGTGGGAAATGAAAAACTGTTTTTT. The rearrangement uses TRBV9 and TRBJ1-4, with a possible D match to TRBD1 (5 bases). V lost 0 bases and J 5 bases, leaving 20 bases between the germline ends. CDR1 and CDR2 from the germline V gene are SGDLS and YYNGEE. This CDR3 is 18 amino acids long.

J is TRBJ2-2 and V is TRBV14; the D gene is possibly TRBD1 (6 bases). CDR3 length: 15 amino acids. Germline V gene data show CDR1 as SGHDN and CDR2 as FVKESK. Between the trimmed V and J ends, which lost 4 bases and 0 bases, there was a span of 9 bases. The CDR3 DNA sequence: TGTGCCAGCAGCCTGCACAGGGCGAACACCGGGGAGCTGTTTTTT. Translation gives CASSLHRANTGELFF.

This clone has only one observation. The rearrangement uses TRBV5-5 and TRBJ2-2; D gene unclear. The CDR3 consists of 12 residues. Per germline, CDR1 SGHKS and CDR2 YYEKEE (reference sequence). V shed 1 base and J shed 8 bases, with 6 bases lying between them. In DNA form, the CDR3 reads TGTGCCAGCAGCTTGTTAGCTGGGGAGCTGTTTTTT. It is translated as CASSLLAGELFF.

A single count supports this clone. Other nucleotide sequences in the sample specify the same CDR3. The J gene is TRBJ1-1, the V gene TRBV7-9, with D possibly TRBD1 on 5 matching bases. Per germline, CDR1 SEHNR and CDR2 FQNEAQ (reference sequence). This CDR3 contains 14 residues. The V end lost 0 bases, the J end lost 1 base, and 6 bases lay between the germline ends. CDR3 sequence reads: CASSLAGGNTEAFF. For the CDR3, the DNA is TGTGCCAGCAGCTTAGCGGGGGGGAACACTGAAGCTTTCTTT.

This chain connects TRBV5-1 to TRBJ2-2; 9 bases align to TRBD2. The CDR3 covers 16 residues. V dropped 0 bases and J dropped 6; count of bases not matched to a gene: 6. Germline V CDR1 and CDR2: SGHRS, YFSETQ. CDR3 protein: CASSLGNSGSAGELFF. CDR3 bases: TGCGCCAGCAGCTTGGGTAATAGCGGGAGTGCCGGGGAGCTGTTTTTT.

In its sample, this clone was seen once. The chain has TRBV7-9 and TRBJ2-7; D may be TRBD1 (6 bases). Germline values: CDR1 SEHNR, CDR2 FQNEAQ (reference sequence). This CDR3 contains 15 residues. V lost 4 bases to trimming and J lost 3 bases, with 16 bases between them. The CDR3 coding sequence is TGTGCCAGCAGCTCCACCGCCAGGGGCGTCTACGAGCAGTACTTC. It yields the protein CASSSTARGVYEQYF.

The chain employs TRBV7-2 and TRBJ2-5; no reliable D call. Germline-derived CDR1 and CDR2 are SGHTA and FQGNSA. This CDR3 has 14 amino acids. V lost 6 bases, J lost 0 bases, and 11 bases lay in between. The CDR3 nucleotides read TGTGCCAGCAGGTCGCACCAGTACCAAGAGACCCAGTACTTC. Translating it yields CASRSHQYQETQYF.

V is TRBV7-2 and J is TRBJ1-5, with D perhaps matching TRBD1 (6 bases). In germline, CDR1 is SGHTA, CDR2 FQGNSA. Deletions cut 5 bases from V and 4 bases from J, with 12 bases between. This CDR3 is built from 14 residues. DNA of the CDR3: TGTGCCAGCAGCCCACAGGGCTTGAATCAGCCCCAGCATTTT. This sequence encodes CASSPQGLNQPQHF.

This rearrangement joins TRBV9 to TRBJ1-1; 7 bases are a match to TRBD1. The CDR3 extends over 13 amino acids. V was clipped by 4 bases and J by 3 bases; unmatched bases: 3. Germline-derived CDR1 and CDR2 are SGDLS and YYNGEE. The CDR3 sequence: CASSRQGDTEAFF. CDR3 coding DNA: TGTGCCAGCAGCCGTCAGGGGGACACTGAAGCTTTCTTT.